This entry is about one T cell receptor (beta chain). 60 Vbeta and 13 Jbeta primers were used in PCR. Study processing details: Later, an analysis found 80 million or so unique TCR beta chains, and roughly 10 million of these were shared. Measured with immunoSEQ multiplex PCR; TCRdb has only the in-frame clones, and not every one. The V and J calls and clone size come from that table; D and trimming were worked out from the DNA. The sample holds about 200,000 clones; under 90% are singletons and the top ten take roughly 0.098%. This entry is derived from a study of cytomegalovirus exposure and HLA in healthy donors. From germline, CDR1 is SGHTA and CDR2 FQGNSA. Trimming stripped 0 bases from V and 0 bases from J, with 6 bases between. The length of the CDR3 is 16 residues. The donors (healthy individuals) were bone marrow donors.

This receptor was taken from a boy aged 2 to 9 in good health and CMV-seronegative. The sequenced material came from PBMCs. This rearrangement joins TRBV7-2 to TRBJ2-6; no reliable D call. CDR3 region: CASSLAVASGANVLTF. CDR3 in DNA: TGTGCCAGCAGCTTAGCTGTGGCCTCTGGGGCCAACGTCCTGACTTTC.